The clone carrying this T cell receptor (beta chain) was observed a single time. These data belong to a study of radiation and T cells in renal cell carcinoma. Study-level information: Nephrectomy followed 15 Gy stereotactic body radiation by 4 weeks.

CDR1 and CDR2 (germline): SEHNR, FQNEAQ (reference sequence). Trimming left V 3 bases short and J 7 bases short, with 22 bases between. The CDR3 contains 16 residues. The data were produced by immunoSEQ multiplex PCR, yet TCRdb's version contains in-frame clones alone and is incomplete. The sample records about 91,000 clones, approximately 80% being singletons. The sample's time point: baseline pretreatment blood. The treatment: 15 Gy SBRT to primary tumor, nephrectomy 4 weeks later. Clear cell pathology was present in this patient's renal cell carcinoma. J is TRBJ2-7 and V is TRBV7-9; the D gene could be TRBD1 or TRBD2 (6 bases each). Sequenced material: blood, taken from a patient whose treatment included radiotherapy and nephrectomy. This TCR derives from a man aged 55 to 70 with renal cell carcinoma. The CDR3 spells CASSLSSGGQTREQYF. CDR3 in DNA: TGTGCCAGCAGCTTGAGCTCTGGGGGGCAAACGAGGGAGCAGTACTTC.